This T cell receptor beta chain was found in a study of blood T cells in healthy people across ages. Overall study findings and caveats: Per million T cells, the diversity of TCR beta decreased roughly linearly as age advanced. Compared with aged donors, long-lived donors showed fewer expanded clones, suggesting selection.

As regards this clonotype: Its antigen is unidentified.

For the second PCR, which ran for about 7 to 11 cycles, a sample-barcoded 5' primer and a J-beta primer mix were used. Using its own MiXCR run on the 5' RACE reads, TCRdb lists one record per CDR3 protein. The profile shows roughly 1,100,000 distinct CDR3 sequences, roughly 24% of them singletons. Each donor's blood draw was approximately 10 milliliters of peripheral blood. V lost 3 bases and J 4 bases, leaving 10 bases between the germline ends. Germline CDR1 DFQATT, CDR2 SNEGSKA (reference sequence). CDR3 length: 12 residues. This same sample was also taken into another study, of T cells of mothers and their children. That publication notes: Donors were three healthy Caucasian mothers and their six children.

V usage is TRBV20-1 and J usage is TRBJ2-7; D not certain. Sequencing was done on a sample of blood. This sequence was found in a girl aged 2 to 10 in good health. The CDR3 is CSASRQTYEQYF. The CDR3 DNA reads TGCAGTGCTAGCCGGCAGACTTACGAGCAGTACTTC.